These T cell receptor beta chains were read from a single sample in a study of blood T cell repertoires in COVID-19. The data were produced by immunoSEQ multiplex PCR, yet TCRdb's version contains in-frame clones alone and is incomplete. The table lists fewer than 150,000 clones, less than 90% of them singletons. The specimen sequenced was PBMCs or T cells enriched from blood (not recorded which). The receptors were gathered from a man under 40 who had recovered from COVID-19. Both conserved end residues are part of each CDR3. A D gene is named only where the DNA matches it firmly. The size of a clone is reported for some rows only, either as once, few or many, or as a class for expanded clones.

clone_size: -; j_call: TRBJ2-5; v_call: TRBV7-2; d_call: -; cdr3_nt: TGTGCCAGCAGCCCCCAGCGGCAAGAGACCCAGTACTTC; cdr3_aa: CASSPQRQETQYF
clone_size: -; j_call: TRBJ1-2; v_call: TRBV9; d_call: -; cdr3_nt: TGTGCCAGCAGCGTAGCTTCGGACAGCTATGGCTACACCTTC; cdr3_aa: CASSVASDSYGYTF
clone_size: once; j_call: TRBJ2-7; v_call: TRBV11-2; d_call: -; cdr3_nt: TGTGCCAGCCAGGGTCCTGTGCCTTTAAGGGGCGTGGGCGAGCAGTACTTC; cdr3_aa: CASQGPVPLRGVGEQYF
clone_size: -; j_call: TRBJ2-1; v_call: TRBV2; d_call: -; cdr3_nt: TGTGCCAGCAGTGATTTCGTGGCCGCGGATGAGCAGTTCTTC; cdr3_aa: CASSDFVAADEQFF
clone_size: -; j_call: TRBJ1-3; v_call: TRBV11-2; d_call: -; cdr3_nt: TGTGCCAGCAGCTTAGGACCTCCCCAGGGGTCTGGAAACACCATATATTTT; cdr3_aa: CASSLGPPQGSGNTIYF
clone_size: -; j_call: TRBJ1-4; v_call: TRBV6-5; d_call: -; cdr3_nt: TGTGCCAGCAGGAGTCGACCCCAGGGACACGAAAAACTGTTTTTT; cdr3_aa: CASRSRPQGHEKLFF
clone_size: -; j_call: TRBJ2-6; v_call: TRBV27; d_call: -; cdr3_nt: TGTGCCAGCAGTTTAAGAGGGCCCGGGGGGGCCAACGTCCTGACTTTC; cdr3_aa: CASSLRGPGGANVLTF
clone_size: once; j_call: TRBJ1-6; v_call: TRBV19; d_call: TRBD1; cdr3_nt: TGTGCCAGTCGGGACAGCGGTAATTCACCCCTCCACTTT; cdr3_aa: CASRDSGNSPLHF
clone_size: -; j_call: TRBJ1-1; v_call: TRBV11-2; d_call: -; cdr3_nt: TGTGCCAGCAGCTTAGGGCATCCGAACACTGAAGCTTTCTTT; cdr3_aa: CASSLGHPNTEAFF
clone_size: -; j_call: TRBJ1-1; v_call: TRBV19; d_call: -; cdr3_nt: TGTGCCAGTAGTATAGGACAAGAGAACACTGAAGCTTTCTTT; cdr3_aa: CASSIGQENTEAFF
clone_size: once; j_call: TRBJ2-7; v_call: TRBV5-5; d_call: -; cdr3_nt: TGTGCCAGCAGCTTGGGCAGGGATTTGTACGAGCAGTACTTC; cdr3_aa: CASSLGRDLYEQYF
clone_size: -; j_call: TRBJ1-2; v_call: TRBV21-1; d_call: -; cdr3_nt: TGTGCCAGCAGCCTCCTTCGGGGAGGAGTAAATGGCTACACCTTC; cdr3_aa: CASSLLRGGVNGYTF
clone_size: -; j_call: TRBJ2-2; v_call: TRBV4-1; d_call: TRBD1; cdr3_nt: TGCGCCAGCAGCCAGATCGTAAACAGGGGGCCGGAAAACACCGGGGAGCTGTTTTTT; cdr3_aa: CASSQIVNRGPENTGELFF
clone_size: -; j_call: TRBJ2-3; v_call: TRBV5-4; d_call: -; cdr3_nt: TGTGCCAGCAGCTTCGCTATGGTGAGGGAGACAGATACGCAGTATTTT; cdr3_aa: CASSFAMVRETDTQYF
clone_size: -; j_call: TRBJ1-1; v_call: TRBV7-2; d_call: -; cdr3_nt: TGTGCCAGCAGCTTAGATGCAACAGGGATGAAGACTGAAGCTTTCTTT; cdr3_aa: CASSLDATGMKTEAFF
clone_size: -; j_call: TRBJ1-4; v_call: TRBV5-1; d_call: -; cdr3_nt: TGCGCCAGCAGGTTTGTCCTCGAGGAAAAACTGTTTTTT; cdr3_aa: CASRFVLEEKLFF
clone_size: -; j_call: TRBJ1-6; v_call: TRBV4-1; d_call: -; cdr3_nt: TGCGCCAGCAGCCAAGATCCCAGGGATTCACCCCTCCACTTT; cdr3_aa: CASSQDPRDSPLHF
clone_size: once; j_call: TRBJ1-1; v_call: TRBV12-3/TRBV12-4; d_call: -; cdr3_nt: TGTGCCAGCCAGTGGGGCATCACTGAAGCTTTCTTT; cdr3_aa: CASQWGITEAFF
clone_size: -; j_call: TRBJ1-5; v_call: TRBV2; d_call: -; cdr3_nt: TGTGCCAGCAGTGAAGCGCGATCGGGGAATCAGCCCCAGCATTTT; cdr3_aa: CASSEARSGNQPQHF
clone_size: -; j_call: TRBJ1-2; v_call: TRBV19; d_call: -; cdr3_nt: TGTGCCAGTAGTATATACCCCGGGGGACCGGGGACCCATGGCTACACCTTC; cdr3_aa: CASSIYPGGPGTHGYTF
clone_size: once; j_call: TRBJ2-1; v_call: TRBV5-4; d_call: TRBD2; cdr3_nt: TGTGCCAGCAGCTTAACTAGCGATGAGCAGTTCTTC; cdr3_aa: CASSLTSDEQFF
clone_size: -; j_call: TRBJ2-1; v_call: TRBV20-1; d_call: TRBD2; cdr3_nt: TGCAGTGCTAGTTTAAGCGGGAGGTGGGGAAATGAGCAGTTCTTC; cdr3_aa: CSASLSGRWGNEQFF
clone_size: -; j_call: TRBJ2-3; v_call: TRBV9; d_call: TRBD2; cdr3_nt: TGTGCCAGCAGCGTAGAAACTAGCGGATGGGATACGCAGTATTTT; cdr3_aa: CASSVETSGWDTQYF
clone_size: -; j_call: TRBJ2-1; v_call: TRBV6-5; d_call: TRBD2; cdr3_nt: TGTGCCAGCAGTTACTCGGCGGGAGAGTCCTACAATGAGCAGTTCTTC; cdr3_aa: CASSYSAGESYNEQFF
clone_size: -; j_call: TRBJ2-1; v_call: TRBV7-9; d_call: TRBD2; cdr3_nt: TGTGCCAGCACCCTTTTTAATTCAGCGGGAAGGGAGCAGTTCTTC; cdr3_aa: CASTLFNSAGREQFF
clone_size: -; j_call: TRBJ2-5; v_call: TRBV4-2; d_call: TRBD1; cdr3_nt: TGTGCCAGCAGCCAAGGGGGGACAGGCCCACAAGAGACCCAGTACTTC; cdr3_aa: CASSQGGTGPQETQYF